The text below deals with one T cell receptor (beta chain). The sample belongs to a study of CD8 T cells in ankylosing spondylitis. With 3 bases removed from V and 0 bases from J, the gap between germline ends came to 11 bases. Germline V gene data show CDR1 as MDHEN and CDR2 as SYDVKM. This CDR3 is built from 16 residues. TCRdb re-called the 5' RACE reads with MiXCR, one entry per CDR3 protein. The table includes a few hundred thousand distinct CDR3 sequences, approximately 10% detected once. Sequenced material: blood, either unsorted or a sorted T cell fraction (not recorded which). This sequence was found in a female donor with ankylosing spondylitis or in good health (not recorded which). J is TRBJ2-2 and V is TRBV28, with unresolved D. CDR3 nucleotides: TGTGCCAGCAGTTTGGGCGGTTCCGCGAACACCGGGGAGCTGTTTTTT. Translation gives CASSLGGSANTGELFF.